The 22 T cell receptor beta chains below were found in one sample sequenced in a study of CD8+CD57+ T cells in acquired aplastic anemia (dated by TCRdb to 2017 to 2018). For sequencing, an Illumina HiSeq 2000 was employed. TCR beta VDJ combination and CDR3 sequence profiling used genomic DNA as the template. TCRdb reprocessed the public reads (quality trimming at Q25 with fastp, clone calling with MiXCR) and kept in-frame beta chains. Entries that share a CDR3 protein sequence are merged under the most common genes and DNA. The sample table contains 95,000 to 120,000 distinct CDR3 sequences; only one count was recorded for 50% to 65% of them. The ten largest clones represent around a third of the sample. Source material: sorted CD4+, CD8+, or CD8+CD57+ T cells (not recorded which) from PBMCs. The receptors come from a human donor in good health, serving as a control.

The genes are TRBV15 and TRBJ1-3, with a weak D call TRBD1 (6 bases). This CDR3 spans 14 amino acids. The V end lost 2 bases, the J end lost 4 bases, and 9 bases lay between the germline ends. Germline V gene lookup returns CDR1 LNHNV and CDR2 YYDKDF (reference sequence). The CDR3 region has the DNA TGTGCCACCAGCAGATCAAGGGGGGGAAACACCATATATTTT. The encoded protein is CATSRSRGGNTIYF.

This chain joins TRBV29-1 and TRBJ1-1, with 7 bases fitting TRBD1. The germline V gene has CDR1 SQVTM and CDR2 ANQGSEA. V gave up 2 bases and J gave up 1 base; unmatched junction bases: 4. This CDR3 comprises 14 residues. The CDR3 DNA sequence: TGCAGCGTTGAACCCAGACAGGGGAACACTGAAGCTTTCTTT. It is translated as CSVEPRQGNTEAFF. Complete variable domain (other parts from reference TRBV29-1 and TRBJ1-1): SAVISQKPSRDICQRGTSLTIQCQVDSQVTMMFWYRQQPGQSLTLIATANQGSEATYESGFVIDKFPISRPNLTFSTLTVSNMSPEDSSIYLCSVEPRQGNTEAFFGQGTRLTVV.

The genes are TRBV29-1 and TRBJ2-1, with 14 bases fitting TRBD2. Losses at the gene ends were 6 bases for V and 8 bases for J; bases not matched to a gene: 9. This CDR3 has 15 residues. Germline CDR1 reads SQVTM; CDR2 reads ANQGSEA. The CDR3 sequence is CSVKTSGGVVHEQFF. CDR3 bases: TGCAGCGTGAAGACTAGCGGGGGGGTGGTGCATGAGCAGTTCTTC.

Concerning this clonotype: A read error may be the cause here, since a much bigger clone is one base away. J is TRBJ2-5 and V is TRBV6-1; 8 bases are a match to TRBD1. The germline V gene has CDR1 MNHNS and CDR2 SASEGT. This CDR3 spans 16 amino acids. CDR3 amino acids: CASREDRVWDQETRYF. The CDR3 region has the DNA TGTGCCAGCAGAGAGGACAGGGTTTGGGACCAAGAGACCCGGTACTTC.

The rearrangement links TRBV15 to TRBJ1-1, with a possible D match to TRBD1 (6 bases). V lost 3 bases, J lost 5 bases, and 10 bases lay in between. Per the germline V gene, CDR1 is LNHNV and CDR2 is YYDKDF (reference sequence). The CDR3 has 13 residues. The CDR3 is CATSSDTGTEAFF. DNA of the CDR3: TGTGCCACCAGCAGCGACACAGGGACTGAAGCTTTCTTT.

This clonotype was seen a handful of times. The V gene is TRBV10-1, the J gene TRBJ1-1; possible D gene TRBD1, 6 bases. This CDR3 spans 14 amino acids. CDR1 and CDR2 (germline): WNHNN, SYGVQD (reference sequence). V lost 9 bases to trimming and J lost 4 bases, with 18 bases between them. CDR3 bases: TGCGCCAGAGGACCTAACAGGGCTGGCACTGAAGCTTTCTTT. The encoded protein is CARGPNRAGTEAFF.

This clonotype is a singleton in its sample. One end of the junction fails to match germline, which may point to a read error. The chain uses TRBV25-1 and TRBJ1-1; D is uncertain. The CDR3 totals 13 residues. Germline CDR1 and CDR2: MGHDK and SYGVNS. The CDR3 DNA follows: TGTGCCAGCGGACCAGTCTCGAACGCTGAAGCCTTCTTT. Amino acids: CASGPVSNAEAFF.

This clonotype was seen repeatedly, ten times or more. The V and J genes are TRBV14 and TRBJ1-5, with D possibly matching TRBD1 (5 bases). CDR1 is SGHDN, CDR2 FVKESK, per germline. V gave up 0 bases and J gave up 5 bases, with 17 bases separating them. The CDR3 covers 17 residues. This CDR3 is CASSQEGPQGKDQPQHF. DNA for the CDR3: TGTGCCAGCAGCCAAGAGGGACCCCAAGGGAAAGATCAGCCCCAGCATTTT.

The chain couples TRBV9 to TRBJ2-7; TRBD2 matches at 11 bases. Unmatched junction bases numbered 9, after V lost 3 bases and J lost 1 base. Germline V gene lookup returns CDR1 SGDLS and CDR2 YYNGEE. There are 17 residues in the CDR3. The CDR3 loop reads CASSAATSGGLSYEQYF. The CDR3 DNA is TGTGCCAGCAGCGCCGCTACTAGCGGGGGCCTATCCTACGAGCAGTACTTC.

The chain carries TRBV3-1 and TRBJ2-2; 14 bases line up with TRBD2. This CDR3 is 18 amino acids long. The germline V gene encodes CDR1 LGHDT and CDR2 YNNKEL (reference sequence). The junction had 11 bases not matched to a gene; V was cut back by 5 bases and J by 6 bases. The CDR3 DNA is TGTGCCAGCAGCTTTTTACGACTAGCGGGGGGGCCGGCCGGGGAGCTGTTTTTT. This codes for CASSFLRLAGGPAGELFF.

The chain combines TRBV7-9 with TRBJ2-7; possibly TRBD2 for D (6 bases). V was trimmed by 9 bases and J by 3 bases, leaving 15 bases between them. The CDR3 has 13 residues. From germline, CDR1 is SEHNR and CDR2 FQNEAQ (reference sequence). In nucleotides, the CDR3 is TGTGCCAGTAGCGGCCAAGCGGACTACGAGCAGTACTTC. It yields the protein CASSGQADYEQYF.

The chain is built from TRBV10-3 and TRBJ1-2; 7 positions agree with TRBD1. This CDR3 is 13 amino acids long. In germline, CDR1 is ENHRY, CDR2 SYGVKD. V lost 5 bases to trimming and J lost 3 bases; unmatched junction nucleotides: 3. Here the CDR3 reads CAISLTGDYGYTF. The CDR3 DNA reads TGTGCCATCAGTTTAACAGGGGACTATGGCTACACCTTC.

This clonotype was recorded many times. This chain links TRBV12-3 or TRBV12-4 with TRBJ2-7; TRBD1 or TRBD2 may be the D gene (5 bases each). With 1 base removed from V and 6 bases from J, the gap between germline ends came to 7 bases. The CDR3 length is 12 residues. CDR3 bases: TGTGCCAGCAGTTTAGTAGGGACCGAGCAGTACTTC. Amino acid sequence: CASSLVGTEQYF.

Ten or more counts support this clonotype. V and J are TRBV9 and TRBJ1-3; a possible D gene is TRBD1 (6 bases). The ends were cut back, 0 bases at V and 0 bases at J, with 7 bases in the middle. Germline assignment: CDR1 SGDLS and CDR2 YYNGEE. The CDR3 is 15 amino acids. The DNA of the CDR3 is TGTGCCAGCAGCGTAGTAGGGGGCTCTGGAAACACCATATATTTT. As protein: CASSVVGGSGNTIYF.

This clonotype was picked up many times. The chain has TRBV4-3 and TRBJ1-2, with 7 positions matching TRBD1. Looked up from germline, CDR1 is LGHNA and CDR2 is YSLEER. CDR3 length equals 16 residues. Trimming cost V 0 bases and J 6 bases; bases outside gene matches: 10. CDR3 sequence (DNA): TGCGCCAGCAGCCAAGATGGTCCCCCAACAGGGGATGGCTACACCTTC. It encodes CASSQDGPPTGDGYTF.

This clonotype was seen at least ten times. The rearrangement links TRBV6-5 to TRBJ2-7; D could derive from TRBD1 or TRBD2 (5 bases each). The CDR3 is 16 amino acids. Germline CDR1 is MNHEY and CDR2 is SVGAGI. The ends were cut back, 0 bases at V and 2 bases at J, with 14 bases in the middle. The CDR3 nucleotides are TGTGCCAGCAGTTACTCGACCGGGACCGTGACCTACGAGCAGTACTTC. It specifies CASSYSTGTVTYEQYF.

V usage is TRBV10-3 and J usage is TRBJ2-2; 8 bases match TRBD1. Looked up from germline, CDR1 is ENHRY and CDR2 is SYGVKD. J gave up 6 bases and V 3 bases, and 9 bases lay outside the gene matches. The CDR3 is 16 residues long. As DNA, the CDR3 is TGTGCCATCAGTGACCCCGGGACAGGAAGGTCCGGGGAGCTGTTTTTT. This translates into CAISDPGTGRSGELFF.

The chain is built from TRBV6-1 and TRBJ1-5, with 10 positions matching TRBD1. V dropped 6 bases and J dropped 7; count of bases not matched to a gene: 12. The CDR3 extends over 16 amino acids. Germline V gene lookup returns CDR1 MNHNS and CDR2 SASEGT. The CDR3 sequence: CASSQAGTGAGQPQHF. The CDR3 DNA reads as TGTGCCAGCAGCCAAGCCGGGACAGGGGCAGGACAGCCCCAGCATTTT.

The chain recombines TRBV7-2 with TRBJ2-7, with 7 bases fitting TRBD2. This CDR3 has 12 amino acids. In germline, CDR1 is SGHTA, CDR2 FQGNSA. V gave up 5 bases and J gave up 7 bases; unmatched junction bases: 5. The CDR3 nucleotides are TGTGCCAGCAGCGTCTTTAGCGGGGAGCAGTACTTC. It codes for CASSVFSGEQYF.

This clonotype was picked up many times. The chain combines TRBV3-1 with TRBJ2-7; 8 bases align to TRBD2. The germline gives CDR1 LGHDT, CDR2 YNNKEL (reference sequence). V lost 4 bases and J lost 9; bases outside the gene matches: 8. The CDR3 spans 13 residues. The CDR3 protein is CASSLPGLVRQYF. Written as DNA, the CDR3 is TGTGCCAGCAGCCTCCCGGGACTAGTTCGGCAGTACTTC.

The sample holds many counts of this clonotype. This sequence joins TRBV6-1 and TRBJ1-2; D perhaps matches TRBD1 (6 bases). This CDR3 comprises 14 residues. The germline V gene encodes CDR1 MNHNS and CDR2 SASEGT. V was trimmed by 6 bases and J by 3 bases, leaving 14 bases between them. CDR3: CASRPGHGYYGYTF. The CDR3 DNA is TGTGCCAGCAGACCGGGACACGGGTACTATGGCTACACCTTC.

This clonotype was detected a few times. The gene calls are TRBV5-1 and TRBJ2-1, with a weak D call TRBD2 (5 bases). CDR3 size: 14 residues. Trimming took off 2 bases at V and 7 bases at J, with 13 bases between the two ends. CDR1 is SGHRS and CDR2 is YFSETQ in the germline V gene. CDR3 in DNA: TGCGCCAGCAGCTTTTTAATGTCGGGGAATGAGCAGTTCTTC. This codes for CASSFLMSGNEQFF.